The 22 T cell receptor beta chains in this list originate from one sample, sequenced in a study of T cell repertoires in ileal Crohn's disease. As to time point: neoterminal ileum biopsy at postoperative endoscopy, about 6 months after surgery. Assay: immunoSEQ multiplex PCR; the TCRdb copy retains only in-frame clones and omits some. The profile shows roughly 62,000 clones, about 89% of them singletons. Sequenced sample: ileal tissue. These TCRs come from an adult with Crohn's disease.

The chain uses TRBV5-1 and TRBJ2-3; D unclear. CDR1 is SGHRS, CDR2 YFSETQ, per germline. V was clipped by 0 bases and J by 4 bases, with 12 bases between them. The CDR3 sequence is 15 residues long. The CDR3 DNA reads TGCGCCAGCAGCTTGGTTGGCATTACCGCAGATACGCAGTATTTT. Amino acid sequence: CASSLVGITADTQYF.

The rearrangement joins TRBV7-2 to TRBJ1-6, with 7 bases that match TRBD1. The CDR3 has 14 amino acids. V lost 5 bases to trimming and J lost 7 bases; unmatched junction nucleotides: 5. CDR1 and CDR2 (germline): SGHTA, FQGNSA. Here the CDR3 DNA reads TGTGCCAGCAGCCGTACAGGGGACAATTCACCCCTCCACTTT. The encoded protein is CASSRTGDNSPLHF.

V and J are TRBV7-9 and TRBJ2-7, with D uncertain. The V end lost 3 bases, the J end lost 3 bases, and 9 bases lay between the germline ends. CDR1 SEHNR and CDR2 FQNEAQ come from the germline V gene (reference sequence). This CDR3 spans 13 amino acids. In DNA, the CDR3 is TGTGCCAGCAGCTTCGACACGGACTACGAGCAGTACGTC. Encoded protein: CASSFDTDYEQYV.

V and J are TRBV19 and TRBJ1-1, with D perhaps matching TRBD1 (5 bases). Germline CDR1 LNHDA, CDR2 SQIVND (reference sequence). The CDR3 is 18 amino acids. V dropped 6 bases and J dropped 0 bases, with 23 bases sitting between them. The CDR3 DNA reads as TGTGCCAGTAGGGGGGGAGTAGGTGGAGGCGGTATGAACACTGAAGCTTTCTTT. Encoded protein: CASRGGVGGGGMNTEAFF.

Only one count was recorded for this clone. The chain couples TRBV15 to TRBJ1-1, with D possibly matching TRBD1 (5 bases). V lost 0 bases to trimming and J lost 5 bases, with 10 bases between them. The CDR3 has 14 amino acids. CDR1 and CDR2 from the germline V gene are LNHNV and YYDKDF (reference sequence). The CDR3 DNA sequence: TGTGCCACCAGCAGAGATTTCGCAGGGACTGAAGCTTTCTTT. Protein sequence: CATSRDFAGTEAFF.

The sample holds a few counts of this clone. The CDR3 DNA reads as TGTGCCAGCTCAAGAGACGGGACAAGAGGCTCCTACGAGCAGTACTTC. Amino acid sequence: CASSRDGTRGSYEQYF. The chain couples TRBV18 to TRBJ2-7, with D perhaps matching TRBD1 (6 bases). V was shortened by 5 bases and J by 0 bases, with 17 bases between the two germline ends. The CDR3 contains 16 residues. Germline CDR1 reads KGHSH; CDR2 reads LQKENI. Supplemented by reference TRBV18 and TRBJ2-7, the full variable domain reads NAGVMQNPRHLVRRRGQEARLRCSPMKGHSHVYWYRQLPEEGLKFMVYLQKENIIDESGMPKERFSAEFPKEGPSILRIQQVVRGDSAAYFCASSRDGTRGSYEQYFGPGTRLTVT.

The chain employs TRBV15 and TRBJ1-4; TRBD1 agrees at 10 bases. Germline V gene sequence: CDR1 LNHNV, CDR2 YYDKDF (reference sequence). CDR3 length: 17 residues. After removal of 2 bases from V and 6 bases from J, the junction contained 9 bases not matched to a gene. CDR3 bases: TGTGCCACCAGCAGATTATTCGGACAGGGGGGAGATGAAAAACTGTTTTTT. Amino acid sequence: CATSRLFGQGGDEKLFF.

The CDR3 DNA is TGTGCCAGCGCAAAAGAGGTGCGGAATTCACCCCTCCACTTT. It translates to CASAKEVRNSPLHF. The chain links TRBV21-1 to TRBJ1-6. TRBV21-1 is given as a pseudogene. This CDR3 is built from 14 residues.

This chain's CDR3 is CASSPGQVRSYEQYV. The CDR3 DNA follows: TGTGCCAGCTCACCCGGACAGGTCCGCTCCTACGAGCAGTACGTC. The V gene is TRBV18, the J gene TRBJ2-7; 7 nucleotides match TRBD1. This CDR3 is 15 amino acids long. Looked up from germline, CDR1 is KGHSH and CDR2 is LQKENI. J gave up 0 bases and V 3 bases, and 5 bases lay outside the gene matches.

The V and J genes are TRBV11-2 and TRBJ1-1; D unclear. CDR3 length: 15 amino acids. Germline lookup yields CDR1 SGHAT and CDR2 FQNNGV. V was clipped by 2 bases and J by 1 base, with 11 bases between them. In nucleotides, the CDR3 is TGTGCCAGCAGCTTAACGACGGCGGCGAACACTGAAGCTTTCTTT. Amino acids: CASSLTTAANTEAFF.

The genes are TRBV5-1 and TRBJ2-5; 9 bases are shared with TRBD2. The CDR3 runs to 15 residues. Germline trimming cut 0 bases from V and 5 bases from J; bases unmatched to any gene: 5. Germline CDR1 is SGHRS and CDR2 is YFSETQ. The CDR3 DNA is TGCGCCAGCAGCTTGGGACTAGCGGAGGGGGAGACCCAGTACTTC. As protein: CASSLGLAEGETQYF. The full variable domain, completed using reference TRBV5-1 and TRBJ2-5, is KAGVTQTPRYLIKTRGQQVTLSCSPISGHRSVSWYQQTPGQGLQFLFEYFSETQRNKGNFPGRFSGRQFSNSRSEMNVSTLELGDSALYLCASSLGLAEGETQYFGPGTRLLVL.

J is TRBJ2-7 and V is TRBV12-5, with 10 bases fitting TRBD1. The ends lost 10 bases at V and 4 bases at J; junction bases unmatched: 10. CDR1 is LGHNT and CDR2 is FRNRAP in the germline V gene. The CDR3 spans 14 residues. CDR3 loop: CATVHRDRGYEQYV. As DNA, the CDR3 is TGTGCTACTGTGCACCGGGACAGGGGATACGAGCAGTACGTC.

The chain links TRBV28 to TRBJ2-1; D may be TRBD2 (5 bases). Trimming pared 3 bases from V and 8 bases from J, leaving 11 bases between. Germline CDR1 reads MDHEN; CDR2 reads SYDVKM. This CDR3 is 13 amino acids long. The CDR3, as DNA: TGTGCCAGCAGTTTTTTAGAGCGGTATGAGCAGTTCTTC. This encodes CASSFLERYEQFF.

This sequence joins TRBV28 and TRBJ2-6, with TRBD2 as a possible D gene (5 bases). The V gene's germline CDR1 is MDHEN and CDR2 SYDVKM. The V gene lost 4 bases and the J gene lost 0 bases, with 13 bases spanning the gap. The CDR3 extends over 17 amino acids. CDR3 sequence: CASSSQDGLSGANVLTF. Written as DNA, the CDR3 is TGTGCCAGCAGTTCCCAAGACGGACTCTCTGGGGCCAACGTCCTGACTTTC.

The chain has TRBV6-1 and TRBJ2-5, with 10 bases aligning to TRBD2. Germline assignment: CDR1 MNHNS and CDR2 SASEGT. The CDR3 has 16 residues. Trimming at V came to 3 bases and at J to 4 bases, leaving 8 bases not matched to a gene. The CDR3 reads CASSESLAGDIETQYF. CDR3 nucleotide sequence: TGTGCCAGCAGTGAGTCTCTAGCGGGGGACATAGAGACCCAGTACTTC.

The CDR3 region is CASSWGGQGPTEAFF. In DNA, the CDR3 is TGCGCCAGCAGCTGGGGGGGACAGGGGCCCACTGAAGCTTTCTTT. The V and J genes are TRBV5-1 and TRBJ1-1; 10 bases agree with TRBD1. The CDR3 has 15 amino acids. Germline CDR1 SGHRS, CDR2 YFSETQ. V lost 3 bases to trimming and J lost 4 bases; unmatched junction nucleotides: 6.

CDR3 bases: TGTGCCTGGACGGGGAAACAGGGAGTCACTGAAGCTTTCTTT. It translates to CAWTGKQGVTEAFF. The V and J genes are TRBV30 and TRBJ1-1, with D possibly matching TRBD1 (6 bases). CDR1 and CDR2 from the germline V gene are GTSNPN and SVGIG (reference sequence). This CDR3 is 14 amino acids long. The V gene lost 4 bases and the J gene lost 4 bases, with 16 bases spanning the gap.

The genes are TRBV4-3 and TRBJ1-1; 9 bases are shared with TRBD1. The germline gives CDR1 LGHNA, CDR2 YSLEER. Losses at the gene ends were 6 bases for V and 1 base for J; bases not matched to a gene: 3. The CDR3 is made up of 14 amino acids. CDR3 region: CASRLQGANTEAFF. In DNA form, the CDR3 reads TGCGCCAGCAGACTACAGGGGGCGAACACTGAAGCTTTCTTT.

The chain employs TRBV5-6 and TRBJ2-6, with a possible D match to TRBD1 (5 bases). Germline V lookup: CDR1 SGHDT, CDR2 YYEEEE. CDR3 length: 18 residues. V gave up 4 bases and J gave up 0 bases, with 17 bases separating them. The CDR3 spells CASSRYVTGFSGANVLTF. CDR3 nucleotides: TGTGCCAGCAGCCGCTACGTTACAGGATTCTCTGGGGCCAACGTCCTGACTTTC.

Only one count was recorded for this clone. This sequence joins TRBV6-5 and TRBJ1-5, with D unresolved. Deletions cut 5 bases from V and 0 bases from J, with 11 bases between. CDR1 is MNHEY and CDR2 is SVGAGI in the germline V gene. The CDR3 loop spans 15 amino acids. Written as DNA, the CDR3 is TGTGCCAGCAGTCAGGCCGCAGATAGCAATCAGCCCCAGCATTTT. The encoded protein is CASSQAADSNQPQHF.

The V gene is TRBV7-6, the J gene TRBJ1-4; D is perhaps TRBD1 (5 bases). The CDR3 has 15 amino acids. The germline CDR1 and CDR2 sequences are SGHVS and FNYEAQ. The V end was cut by 5 bases, the J end by 7 bases, with 17 bases between. The CDR3 coding sequence is TGTGCCAGCAGCCGACAAAGGTTGGGGGGTGAAAAACTGTTTTTT. Translated: CASSRQRLGGEKLFF.

The rearrangement uses TRBV7-6 and TRBJ1-1; tentative D call: TRBD1 (5 bases). Per germline, CDR1 SGHVS and CDR2 FNYEAQ. The CDR3 covers 13 residues. V lost 5 bases and J lost 11, with 18 bases in between. In DNA, the CDR3 is TGTGCCAGCAGCCCCCAAGGCGGGGCCTGGGCTTTCTTT. This codes for CASSPQGGAWAFF.